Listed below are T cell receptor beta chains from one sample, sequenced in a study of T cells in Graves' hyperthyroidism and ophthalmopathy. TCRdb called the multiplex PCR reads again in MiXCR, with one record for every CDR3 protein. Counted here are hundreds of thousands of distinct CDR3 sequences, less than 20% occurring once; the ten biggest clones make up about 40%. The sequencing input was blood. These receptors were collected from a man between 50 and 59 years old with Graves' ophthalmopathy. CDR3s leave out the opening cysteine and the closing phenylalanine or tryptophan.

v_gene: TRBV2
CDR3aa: ASRGGRTEMETQY

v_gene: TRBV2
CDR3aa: ASSGRGSRRETQY

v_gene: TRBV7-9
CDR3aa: ASTKPDSPHGYT

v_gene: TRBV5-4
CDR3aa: ASSVGTVTQETQY

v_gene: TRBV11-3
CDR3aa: ASSLGEDEQY

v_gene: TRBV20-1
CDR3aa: SARGVEDYGYT

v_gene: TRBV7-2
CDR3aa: ASSLVSHTWREDSPLH

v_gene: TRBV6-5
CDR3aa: ASSYSKGNTEAF

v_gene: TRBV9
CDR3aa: ASSGRLRDTIYEQY

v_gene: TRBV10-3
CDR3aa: AIIGQGAWKVIQPQH

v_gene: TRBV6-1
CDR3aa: ASSYGQGAYEQY

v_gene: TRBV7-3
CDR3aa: ASSSWAAGYNEQF

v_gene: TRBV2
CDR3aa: ASRASASADTQY

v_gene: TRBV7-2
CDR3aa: ASSPTTAMGANVLT

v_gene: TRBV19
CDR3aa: ASSTKLGHLYEQY

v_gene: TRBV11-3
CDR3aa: ASSRGTSGGYNEQF

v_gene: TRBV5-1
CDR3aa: ASSREGFPVEQY

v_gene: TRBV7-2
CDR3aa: ASSLGSREHQPQH

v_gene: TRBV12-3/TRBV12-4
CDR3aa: ASSLAGQRYGYT

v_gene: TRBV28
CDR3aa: ASSRTSISYNEQF

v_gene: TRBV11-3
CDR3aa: ASSLSIERESNEQF

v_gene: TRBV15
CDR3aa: ATSSRTGRNSPLH

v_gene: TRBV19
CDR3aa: ATTGQANEKLF

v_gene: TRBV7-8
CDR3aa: ASSKTRNRGSGEQY

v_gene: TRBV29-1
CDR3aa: SAGAGGAFTEAF

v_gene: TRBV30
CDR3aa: AWSRGRGVTEAF

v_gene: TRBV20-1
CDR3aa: SARGPLRDNQPQH

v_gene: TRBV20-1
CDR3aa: SARDSSARLARTGELF

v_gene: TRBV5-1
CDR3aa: ASSLGKWGEYEQY

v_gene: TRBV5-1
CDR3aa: ASSLGPGQASTDTQY

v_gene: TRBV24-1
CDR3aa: ATSETGSQETQY

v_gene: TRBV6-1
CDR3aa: ASSLAGKQF

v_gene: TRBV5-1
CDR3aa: ASSGSGPGETQY

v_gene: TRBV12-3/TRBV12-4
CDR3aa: ASNVGGDQPQH

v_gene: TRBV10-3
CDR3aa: AISESGRFPNEPEQY

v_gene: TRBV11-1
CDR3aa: ASSLVRELADTQY

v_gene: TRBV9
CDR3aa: ASSVAGQGVGEQF

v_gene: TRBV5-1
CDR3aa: ASSLRTVTSGELF

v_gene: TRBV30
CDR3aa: ASGDLNEQF

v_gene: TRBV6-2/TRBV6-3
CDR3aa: ASNLPGTDYEQY

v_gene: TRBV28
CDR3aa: ASSLIAGADTQY

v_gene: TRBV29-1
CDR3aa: SVSRAWETQY

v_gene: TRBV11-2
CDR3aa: ASSLDRGGVNEQF

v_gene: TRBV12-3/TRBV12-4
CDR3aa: ASTPGNRGNTGELF

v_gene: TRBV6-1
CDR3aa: ASRSLSVWGYT

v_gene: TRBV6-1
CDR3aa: ASSDGRQGSSGANVLT

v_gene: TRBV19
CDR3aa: ASSPQGPGSCF

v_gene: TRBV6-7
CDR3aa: ASSYRTVGYT

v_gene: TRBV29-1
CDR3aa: SVVLFSYNEQF

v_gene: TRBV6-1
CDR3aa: ASSYGQALPGNTIY

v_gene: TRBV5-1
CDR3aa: ASSARLAGEMDEQF